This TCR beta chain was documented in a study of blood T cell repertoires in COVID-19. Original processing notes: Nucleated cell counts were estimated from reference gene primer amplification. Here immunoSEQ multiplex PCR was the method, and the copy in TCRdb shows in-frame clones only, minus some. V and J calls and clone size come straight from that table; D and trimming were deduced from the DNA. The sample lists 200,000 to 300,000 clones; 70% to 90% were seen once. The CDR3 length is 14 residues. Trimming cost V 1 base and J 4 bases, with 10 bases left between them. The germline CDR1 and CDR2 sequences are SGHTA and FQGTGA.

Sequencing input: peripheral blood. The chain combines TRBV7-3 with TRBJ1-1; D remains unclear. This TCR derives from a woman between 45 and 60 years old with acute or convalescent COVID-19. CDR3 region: CASSLSGRSTEAFF. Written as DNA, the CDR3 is TGTGCCAGCAGCTTAAGTGGGAGAAGCACTGAAGCTTTCTTT.